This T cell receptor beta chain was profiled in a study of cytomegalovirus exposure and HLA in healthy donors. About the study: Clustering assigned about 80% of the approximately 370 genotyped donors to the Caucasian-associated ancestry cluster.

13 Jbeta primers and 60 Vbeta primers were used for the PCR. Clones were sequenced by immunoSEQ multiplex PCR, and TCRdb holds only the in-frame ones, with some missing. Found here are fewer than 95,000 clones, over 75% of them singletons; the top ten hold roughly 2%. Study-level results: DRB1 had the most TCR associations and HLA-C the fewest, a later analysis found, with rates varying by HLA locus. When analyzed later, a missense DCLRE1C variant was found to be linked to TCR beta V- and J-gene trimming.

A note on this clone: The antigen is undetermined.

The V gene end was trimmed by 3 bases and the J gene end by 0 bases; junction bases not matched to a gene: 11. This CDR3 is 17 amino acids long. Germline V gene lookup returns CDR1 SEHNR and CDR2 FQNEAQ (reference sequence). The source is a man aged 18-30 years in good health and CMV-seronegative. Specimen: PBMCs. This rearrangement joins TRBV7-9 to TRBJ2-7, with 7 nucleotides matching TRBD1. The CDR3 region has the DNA TGTGCCAGCAGCTTGAGGGGGCTGGGACAGAGCTCCTACGAGCAGTACTTC. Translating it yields CASSLRGLGQSSYEQYF.